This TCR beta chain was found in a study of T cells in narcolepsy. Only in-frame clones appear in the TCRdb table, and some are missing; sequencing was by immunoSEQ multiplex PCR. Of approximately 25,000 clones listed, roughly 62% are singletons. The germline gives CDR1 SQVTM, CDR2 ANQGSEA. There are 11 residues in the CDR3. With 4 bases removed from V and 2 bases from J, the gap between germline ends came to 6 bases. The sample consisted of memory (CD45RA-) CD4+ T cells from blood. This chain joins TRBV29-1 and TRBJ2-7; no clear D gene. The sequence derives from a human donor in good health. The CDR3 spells CSVGTAYEQYF. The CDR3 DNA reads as TGCAGCGTTGGTACGGCCTACGAGCAGTACTTC.